The next 5 T cell receptor beta chains were all read from a single sample in a study of spatial heterogeneity in lung cancer (dated by TCRdb to the late 2010s). The sample's time point label, in plain terms: sample taken at primary tumor resection. Without any cell sorting, TCR sequencing was performed on whole RNA extracted either from tumor and nontumor lung tissue or from cryopreserved PBMC samples. Library construction relied on 5' RACE. The sample was run on a NextSeq 500. Using fastp at Q25 and MiXCR, TCRdb reprocessed the public reads and kept productive beta chains. Rows are unified per CDR3 protein, each entry keeping the most common DNA and genes. The sample table shows about 12,000 distinct CDR3 sequences, and over 11% are seen once. The biggest ten clones account for roughly 2.6% of the sample. The specimen comprised PBMCs, sampled at surgery. These TCRs come from a female donor with early-stage non-small cell lung cancer.

There are many counts of this clonotype. The J gene is TRBJ2-7, the V gene TRBV7-2, with D hard to call. The CDR3 length is 14 residues. Germline CDR1 and CDR2: SGHTA and FQGNSA. V was pared by 1 base and J by 2 bases, with 9 bases between. The CDR3 loop is CASSLGQAPYEQYF. In DNA, the CDR3 is TGTGCCAGCAGCTTAGGGCAGGCCCCCTACGAGCAGTACTTC.

This clonotype is labeled medium-sized. The J gene is TRBJ2-1, the V gene TRBV7-2; 8 bases line up with TRBD2. CDR1 is SGHTA, CDR2 FQGNSA, per germline. The V and J ends lost 6 bases and 6 bases, in that order; junction bases with no gene match: 4. The CDR3 length is 13 residues. The CDR3 nucleotides are TGTGCCAGCAGTACCGGGACTAGCAATGAGCAGTTCTTC. Protein: CASSTGTSNEQFF.

This clonotype was found many times. V is TRBV7-9 and J is TRBJ2-2, with a tentative D call TRBD1 (5 bases). This CDR3 region has 16 residues. Between the trimmed V and J ends, which lost 5 bases and 1 base, there was a span of 14 bases. Germline values: CDR1 SEHNR, CDR2 FQNEAQ (reference sequence). CDR3 loop: CASSPPLDRNTGELFF. CDR3 in DNA: TGTGCCAGCAGCCCCCCCCTCGACAGGAACACCGGGGAGCTGTTTTTT.

The sample holds a few counts of this clonotype. This chain connects TRBV29-1 to TRBJ1-1; 7 positions match TRBD1. V gave up 3 bases and J gave up 2 bases; unmatched junction bases: 6. The CDR3 length is 14 residues. Germline CDR1 reads SQVTM; CDR2 reads ANQGSEA. CDR3 nucleotide sequence: TGCAGCGTTGACCCGAGACAGGGTAACACTGAAGCTTTCTTT. Translating gives CSVDPRQGNTEAFF.

By sample fraction, this clonotype is medium-sized (0.01 to 0.1%). The chain is built from TRBV11-2 and TRBJ2-5, with a possible D match to TRBD2 (6 bases). Germline V gene data show CDR1 as SGHAT and CDR2 as FQNNGV. This CDR3 has 12 residues. V was trimmed by 9 bases and J by 3 bases, leaving 11 bases between them. The CDR3 DNA sequence: TGTGCCAGTGGGGGGAATAAAGAGACCCAGTACTTC. This gives the protein CASGGNKETQYF. Full variable domain (remainder filled in from reference TRBV11-2 and TRBJ2-5): EAGVAQSPRYKIIEKRQSVAFWCNPISGHATLYWYQQILGQGPKLLIQFQNNGVVDDSQLPKDRFSAERLKGVDSTLKIQPAKLEDSAVYLCASGGNKETQYFGPGTRLLVL.